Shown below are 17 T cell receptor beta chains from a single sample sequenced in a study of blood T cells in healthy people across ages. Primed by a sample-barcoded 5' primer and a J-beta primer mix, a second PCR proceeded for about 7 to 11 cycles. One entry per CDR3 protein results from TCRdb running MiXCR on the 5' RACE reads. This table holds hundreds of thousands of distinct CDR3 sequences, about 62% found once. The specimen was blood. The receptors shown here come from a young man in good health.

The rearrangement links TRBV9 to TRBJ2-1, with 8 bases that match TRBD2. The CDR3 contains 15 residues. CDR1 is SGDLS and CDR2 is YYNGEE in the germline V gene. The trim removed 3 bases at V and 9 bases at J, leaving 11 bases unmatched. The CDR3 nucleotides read TGTGCCAGCAGCGCGCCGGGGACTAGTCTTACTGAGCAGTTCTTC. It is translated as CASSAPGTSLTEQFF. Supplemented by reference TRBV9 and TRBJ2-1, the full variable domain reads DSGVTQTPKHLITATGQRVTLRCSPRSGDLSVYWYQQSLDQGLQFLIQYYNGEERAKGNILERFSAQQFPDLHSELNLSSLELGDSALYFCASSAPGTSLTEQFFGPGTRLTVL.

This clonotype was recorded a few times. The CDR3 nucleotides read TGTGCCAGCAGCCCCAATCCGCCCTGGACTAGCGGGAGGTCCGAGCAGTACTTC. Its translation is CASSPNPPWTSGRSEQYF. This chain joins TRBV7-2 and TRBJ2-7; 14 nucleotides line up with TRBD2. CDR1 and CDR2 from the germline V gene are SGHTA and FQGNSA. J was trimmed by 6 bases and V by 5 bases; bases with no gene match: 15. The CDR3 is 18 residues long.

CDR3 in amino acids: CASSPSWTREQYF. CDR3 sequence (DNA): TGTGCCAGCAGTCCCTCCTGGACGCGGGAGCAGTACTTC. The V gene is TRBV28, the J gene TRBJ2-7; D not certain. V shed 5 bases and J shed 7 bases, with 15 bases lying between them. The CDR3 loop spans 13 amino acids. Germline V gives CDR1 MDHEN, CDR2 SYDVKM.

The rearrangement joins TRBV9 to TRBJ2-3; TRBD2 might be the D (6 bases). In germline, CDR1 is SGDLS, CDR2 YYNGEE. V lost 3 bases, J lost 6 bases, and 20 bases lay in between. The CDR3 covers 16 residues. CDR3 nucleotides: TGTGCCAGCAGCGGCATATTCGGGACTCTTCACGATACGCAGTATTTT. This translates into CASSGIFGTLHDTQYF.

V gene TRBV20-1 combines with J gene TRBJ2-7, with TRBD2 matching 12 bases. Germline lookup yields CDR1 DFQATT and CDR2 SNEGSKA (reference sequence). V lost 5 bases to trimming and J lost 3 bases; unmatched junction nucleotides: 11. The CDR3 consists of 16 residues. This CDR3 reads CSADTSGRPSSYEQYF. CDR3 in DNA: TGCAGTGCTGACACTAGCGGGAGGCCCTCGAGCTACGAGCAGTACTTC.

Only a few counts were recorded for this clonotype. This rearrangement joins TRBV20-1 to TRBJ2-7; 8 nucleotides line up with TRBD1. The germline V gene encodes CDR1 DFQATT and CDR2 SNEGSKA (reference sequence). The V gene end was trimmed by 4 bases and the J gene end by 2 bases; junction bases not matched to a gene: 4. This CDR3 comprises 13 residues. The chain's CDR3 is CSAKGGQAYEQYF. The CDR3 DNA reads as TGCAGTGCTAAAGGGGGACAGGCCTACGAGCAGTACTTC.

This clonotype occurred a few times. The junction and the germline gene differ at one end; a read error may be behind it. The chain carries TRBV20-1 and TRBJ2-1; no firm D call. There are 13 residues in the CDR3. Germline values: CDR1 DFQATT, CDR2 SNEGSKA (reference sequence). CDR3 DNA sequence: TGCAGCGCTATTCACGGCTTTACCTTTGAGCAGTTCTTC. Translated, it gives CSAIHGFTFEQFF.

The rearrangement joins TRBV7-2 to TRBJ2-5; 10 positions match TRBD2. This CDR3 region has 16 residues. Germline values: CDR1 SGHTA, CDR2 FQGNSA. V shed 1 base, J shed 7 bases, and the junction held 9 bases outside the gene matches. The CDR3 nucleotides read TGTGCCAGCAGCTTAGAGTTAGCGGGGGGCATCGGGACCCAGTACTTC. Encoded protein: CASSLELAGGIGTQYF.

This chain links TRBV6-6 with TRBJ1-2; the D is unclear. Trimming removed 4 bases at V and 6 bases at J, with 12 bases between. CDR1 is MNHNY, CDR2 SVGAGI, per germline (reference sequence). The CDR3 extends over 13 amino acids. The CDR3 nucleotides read TGTGCCAGCAGTTTAAGTCGTAGGCATGGCTACACCTTC. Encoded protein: CASSLSRRHGYTF.

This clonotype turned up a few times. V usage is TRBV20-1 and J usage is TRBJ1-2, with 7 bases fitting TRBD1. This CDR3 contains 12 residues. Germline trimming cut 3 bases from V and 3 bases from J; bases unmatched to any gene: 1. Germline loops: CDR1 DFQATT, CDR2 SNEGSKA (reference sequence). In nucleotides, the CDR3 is TGCAGTGCTAGCAGGGGGGACTATGGCTACACCTTC. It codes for CSASRGDYGYTF.

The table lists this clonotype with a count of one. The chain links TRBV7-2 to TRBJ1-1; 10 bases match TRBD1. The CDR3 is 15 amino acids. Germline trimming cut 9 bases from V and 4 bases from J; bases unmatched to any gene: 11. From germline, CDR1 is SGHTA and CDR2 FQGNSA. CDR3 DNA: TGTGCCAGTCGGGGGGACAGGGGCACTTTCACTGAAGCTTTCTTT. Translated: CASRGDRGTFTEAFF.

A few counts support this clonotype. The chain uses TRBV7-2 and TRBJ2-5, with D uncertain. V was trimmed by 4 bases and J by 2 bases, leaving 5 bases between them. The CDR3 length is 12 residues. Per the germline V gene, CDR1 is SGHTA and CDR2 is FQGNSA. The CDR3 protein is CASSWAQETQYF. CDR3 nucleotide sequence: TGTGCCAGCAGCTGGGCTCAAGAGACCCAGTACTTC. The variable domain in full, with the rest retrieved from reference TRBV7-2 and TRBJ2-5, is GAGVSQSPSNKVTEKGKDVELRCDPISGHTALYWYRQSLGQGLEFLIYFQGNSAPDKSGLPSDRFSAERTGGSVSTLTIQRTQQEDSAVYLCASSWAQETQYFGPGTRLLVL.

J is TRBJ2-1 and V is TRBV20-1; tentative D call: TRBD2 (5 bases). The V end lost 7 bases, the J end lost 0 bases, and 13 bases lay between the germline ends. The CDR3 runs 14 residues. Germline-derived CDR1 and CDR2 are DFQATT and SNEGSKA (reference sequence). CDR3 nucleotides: TGCAGTGGCTACGAGGACTTCTCCTACAATGAGCAGTTCTTC. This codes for CSGYEDFSYNEQFF.

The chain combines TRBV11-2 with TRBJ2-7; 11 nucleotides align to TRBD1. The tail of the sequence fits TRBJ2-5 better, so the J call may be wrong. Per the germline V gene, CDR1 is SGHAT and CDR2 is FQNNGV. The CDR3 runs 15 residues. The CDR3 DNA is TGTGCCAGCAGCGCCGGGACAGGGGGGTCAGAGACCCAGTACTTC. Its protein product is CASSAGTGGSETQYF.

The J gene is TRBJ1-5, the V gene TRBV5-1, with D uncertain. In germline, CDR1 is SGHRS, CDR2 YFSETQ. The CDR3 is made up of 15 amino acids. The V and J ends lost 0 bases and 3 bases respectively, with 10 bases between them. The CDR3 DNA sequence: TGCGCCAGCAGCTTGGACGGATATAACAATCAGCCCCAGCATTTT. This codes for CASSLDGYNNQPQHF.

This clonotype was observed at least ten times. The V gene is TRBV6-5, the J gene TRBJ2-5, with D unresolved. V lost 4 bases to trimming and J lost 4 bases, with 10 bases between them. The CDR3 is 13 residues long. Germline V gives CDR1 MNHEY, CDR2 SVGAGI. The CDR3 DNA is TGTGCCAGCAGTTCGACGTGGGGAGAGACCCAGTACTTC. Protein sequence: CASSSTWGETQYF.

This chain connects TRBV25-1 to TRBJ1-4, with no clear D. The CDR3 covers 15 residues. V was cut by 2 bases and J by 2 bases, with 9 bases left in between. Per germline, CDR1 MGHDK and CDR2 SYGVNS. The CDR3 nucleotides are TGTGCCAGCAGTGAAGTCGGCAGGACTAATGAAAAACTGTTTTTT. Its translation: CASSEVGRTNEKLFF.